The T cell receptor beta chain described here comes from a study of blood T cell repertoires in COVID-19. The wider study: Acute-phase and convalescent COVID-19 samples originated in the United States, Italy and Spain.

The assay was immunoSEQ multiplex PCR, and TCRdb's table has in-frame clones only and misses some. The profile shows approximately 190,000 clones, approximately 82% of them singletons. Germline assignment: CDR1 SGHAT and CDR2 FQNNGV. This CDR3 is built from 17 residues. V lost 5 bases to trimming and J lost 0 bases, with 16 bases between them. The TCR comes from a human donor with acute or convalescent COVID-19. The donor label of this sample is uncertain. Sequencing used peripheral blood. J is TRBJ2-2 and V is TRBV11-2, with D possibly being TRBD2 (6 bases). CDR3 nucleotide sequence: TGTGCCAGCAGCCCTCGAACGACGGGGGCGAACACCGGGGAGCTGTTTTTT. Amino acid sequence: CASSPRTTGANTGELFF.